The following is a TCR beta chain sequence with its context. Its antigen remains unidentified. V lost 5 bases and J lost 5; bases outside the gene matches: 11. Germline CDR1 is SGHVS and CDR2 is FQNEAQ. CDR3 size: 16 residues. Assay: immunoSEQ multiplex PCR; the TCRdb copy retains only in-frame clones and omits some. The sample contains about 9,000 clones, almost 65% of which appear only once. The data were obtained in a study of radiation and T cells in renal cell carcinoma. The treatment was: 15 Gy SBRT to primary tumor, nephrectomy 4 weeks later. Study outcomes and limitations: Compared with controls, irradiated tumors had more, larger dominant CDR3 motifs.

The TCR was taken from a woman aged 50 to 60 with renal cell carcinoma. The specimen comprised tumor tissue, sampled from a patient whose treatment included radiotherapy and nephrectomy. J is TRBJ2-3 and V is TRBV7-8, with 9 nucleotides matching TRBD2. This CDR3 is CASSPPGGGAGDTQYF. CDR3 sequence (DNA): TGTGCCAGCAGCCCCCCTGGCGGGGGGGCCGGAGATACGCAGTATTTT. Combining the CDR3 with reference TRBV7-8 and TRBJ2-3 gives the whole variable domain GAGVSQSPRYKVAKRGQDVALRCDPISGHVSLFWYQQALGQGPEFLTYFQNEAQLDKSGLPSDRFFAERPEGSVSTLKIQRTQQEDSAVYLCASSPPGGGAGDTQYFGPGTRLTVL.